A selection of T cell receptor beta chains follows, all from one sample in a study of T cell repertoires in cytomegalovirus infection. Their antigens are not known. Each CDR3 protein is one row after TCRdb ran MiXCR on the reads. This sample has around 360,000 distinct CDR3 sequences, with 34% found just once. This specimen consisted of cultured PBMCs, obtained from culture after CMV antigen stimulation. The receptors originated from a human donor in good health (CMV status not recorded). Some clones in this sample may be carry-over from other donors' samples. The CDR3 runs from the conserved cysteine through the conserved F or W. The D gene is left open where the match is weak. Rows give clone size only sometimes, using once, few, many, or a class for an expanded clone.

V,D,size,J,CDR3,DNA
TRBV12-3/TRBV12-4,TRBD1,.,TRBJ1-5,CASSLIDRGRVQPQHF,TGTGCCAGCAGTTTAATTGACAGGGGGCGCGTTCAGCCCCAGCATTTT
TRBV18,.,.,TRBJ1-4,CASSPPSGTNEKLFF,TGTGCCAGCTCACCACCCTCAGGAACTAATGAAAAACTGTTTTTT
TRBV2,.,few,TRBJ2-1,CASSEMLKGDFYNEQFF,TGTGCCAGCAGTGAAATGCTGAAGGGTGACTTCTACAATGAGCAGTTCTTC
TRBV7-3,TRBD2,.,TRBJ2-2,CASSFRASGALNTGELFF,TGTGCCAGCAGCTTTCGCGCTAGCGGGGCCCTTAACACCGGGGAGCTGTTTTTT
TRBV20-1,.,.,TRBJ1-3,CSALDSRSGNTIHF,TGCAGTGCTCTAGACAGCCGCTCTGGAAACACCATACATTTT
TRBV24-1,.,.,TRBJ1-5,CATSDSQHNQPQHF,TGTGCCACCAGTGATTCACAGCACAATCAGCCCCAGCATTTT
TRBV4-3,TRBD2,.,TRBJ2-3,CASSQGPVAGGRGDTQYF,TGCGCCAGCAGCCAAGGTCCGGTAGCGGGAGGGCGGGGAGATACGCAGTATTTT
TRBV7-2,.,many,TRBJ1-1,CASSPGSVNTEAFF,TGTGCCAGCAGCCCGGGTAGCGTGAACACTGAAGCTTTCTTT
TRBV5-1,.,many,TRBJ1-1,CASSHRRRPVRTEAFF,TGCGCCAGCAGTCACCGGCGAAGGCCAGTTCGCACTGAAGCTTTCTTT
TRBV5-1,.,few,TRBJ2-2,CASSLSWQVSTGELFF,TGCGCCAGCAGCTTGTCTTGGCAGGTCTCCACCGGGGAGCTGTTTTTT
TRBV7-2,.,.,TRBJ2-3,CASSPRLARTDTQYF,TGTGCCAGCAGCCCCCGGCTAGCGCGCACAGATACGCAGTATTTT
TRBV30,TRBD2,.,TRBJ2-7,CAWSTGLASSEQYF,TGTGCCTGGAGTACAGGACTAGCTTCTAGCGAGCAGTACTTC
TRBV29-1,TRBD2,few,TRBJ2-1,CSVVPLRLAGDYNEQFF,TGCAGCGTTGTACCCCTCCGACTAGCGGGAGACTACAATGAGCAGTTCTTC
TRBV14,.,few,TRBJ2-1,CASSQVSASSYNEQFF,TGTGCCAGCAGCCAAGTTAGCGCAAGCTCCTACAATGAGCAGTTCTTC
TRBV4-1,.,.,TRBJ2-3,CASSQPQGSTDTQYF,TGCGCCAGCAGCCAACCCCAGGGTAGCACAGATACGCAGTATTTT
TRBV11-2,TRBD2,.,TRBJ2-3,CASSYAGGGSDTQYF,TGTGCCAGCAGCTACGCGGGAGGAGGGTCAGATACGCAGTATTTT
TRBV7-9,.,.,TRBJ1-1,CASSAAGKGDTEAFF,TGTGCCAGCAGCGCCGCGGGGAAGGGGGACACTGAAGCTTTCTTT
TRBV6-8,.,.,TRBJ2-5,CASRGPGAEETQYF,TGTGCCAGCAGAGGCCCAGGGGCAGAAGAGACCCAGTACTTC
TRBV4-1,.,.,TRBJ1-2,CASSQDDLGGREDIYGYTF,TGCGCCAGCAGCCAAGATGACCTCGGGGGTAGGGAAGATATCTATGGCTACACCTTC
TRBV7-2,TRBD2,few,TRBJ2-7,CASSLDGGGAYEQYF,TGTGCCAGCAGCTTAGACGGGGGGGGGGCCTACGAGCAGTACTTC
TRBV28,.,.,TRBJ2-2,CASSLGFGAGELFF,TGTGCCAGCAGTTTAGGTTTCGGTGCCGGGGAGCTGTTTTTT
TRBV3-1,TRBD2,few,TRBJ2-5,CASSQDELAGVPETQYF,TGTGCCAGCAGCCAAGATGAACTAGCGGGAGTCCCGGAGACCCAGTACTTC
TRBV19,.,.,TRBJ2-5,CASSILAGGQETQYF,TGTGCCAGTAGTATATTGGCCGGAGGGCAAGAGACCCAGTACTTC
TRBV7-9,.,.,TRBJ1-4,CASSLATTAEKLFF,TGTGCCAGCAGCTTAGCCACAACCGCGGAAAAACTGTTTTTT
TRBV24-1,.,few,TRBJ2-5,CATSDPPQETQYF,TGTGCCACCAGTGATCCACCGCAAGAGACCCAGTACTTC
TRBV11-2,.,.,TRBJ1-1,CASSLDQGTEAFF,TGTGCCAGCAGCTTAGATCAGGGCACTGAAGCTTTCTTT
TRBV20-1,.,.,TRBJ2-1,CSARDRDKNEQFF,TGCAGTGCTAGAGATCGGGACAAAAATGAGCAGTTCTTC
TRBV27,.,few,TRBJ1-5,CASSSPWDSNQPQHF,TGTGCCAGCAGTTCCCCCTGGGACAGCAATCAGCCCCAGCATTTT
TRBV6-2/TRBV6-3,TRBD2,.,TRBJ2-1,CASSYKLAGVYNEQFF,TGTGCCAGCAGTTACAAACTAGCGGGAGTGTACAATGAGCAGTTCTTC
TRBV6-1,.,.,TRBJ2-1,CASSQFGRKQFF,TGTGCCAGCAGTCAGTTCGGTCGCAAGCAGTTCTTC
TRBV19,.,.,TRBJ2-1,CASSIASTTYGQFF,TGTGCCAGTAGTATAGCGTCCACCACTTACGGGCAGTTCTTC
TRBV7-2,.,few,TRBJ2-1,CASSLEGSAVYNEQFF,TGTGCCAGCAGCTTAGAGGGGTCTGCGGTTTACAATGAGCAGTTCTTC
TRBV6-2/TRBV6-3,.,.,TRBJ2-3,CASRGEADTQYF,TGTGCCAGCAGGGGAGAAGCAGATACGCAGTATTTT
TRBV11-2,.,many,TRBJ2-5,CASSSGRRSTAWETQYF,TGTGCCAGCAGCTCCGGGCGAAGATCAACTGCCTGGGAGACCCAGTACTTC
TRBV5-1,.,few,TRBJ1-5,CASSLAEGGKPQHF,TGCGCCAGCAGCTTGGCCGAGGGAGGGAAGCCCCAGCATTTT
TRBV6-2/TRBV6-3,.,few,TRBJ2-3,CASSWSGKADTQYF,TGTGCCAGCAGTTGGAGCGGAAAAGCGGATACGCAGTATTTT
TRBV20-1,.,.,TRBJ1-2,CSAIRDPHGATF,TGCAGTGCTATTCGGGACCCGCACGGCGCCACCTTC
TRBV19,.,few,TRBJ2-1,CASSLLSSSYNEQFF,TGTGCCAGTAGTCTCCTATCTAGCTCCTACAATGAGCAGTTCTTC
TRBV4-2,.,few,TRBJ1-1,CASSQDTNTQAFF,TGTGCCAGCAGCCAAGATACAAACACTCAAGCTTTCTTT
TRBV7-9,.,.,TRBJ1-1,CASSRLDSNTEAFF,TGTGCCAGCAGCCGCCTCGACAGCAACACTGAAGCTTTCTTT
TRBV7-2,.,many,TRBJ2-7,CASSLGASVNEQYF,TGTGCCAGCAGCTTAGGGGCTTCCGTGAACGAGCAGTACTTC
TRBV10-3,.,once,TRBJ2-3,CAISDRSITSADTQYF,TGTGCCATCAGTGATAGGTCCATAACCTCCGCAGACACGCAGTATTTT
TRBV7-2,.,.,TRBJ2-7,CASSPEGGGGHEQYF,TGTGCCAGCAGCCCAGAGGGGGGTGGGGGCCACGAGCAGTACTTC
TRBV18,.,.,TRBJ2-1,CASSPLSSSNEHFF,TGTGCCAGCTCGCCTCTTTCCTCCTCCAATGAGCATTTCTTC
TRBV7-8,.,.,TRBJ2-7,CASSPVTGVSSYEQYF,TGTGCCAGCAGCCCAGTTACAGGAGTCAGCTCCTACGAGCAGTACTTC
TRBV6-5,.,many,TRBJ1-1,CASRPPIRNTEAFF,TGTGCCAGCAGACCCCCCATAAGAAACACTGAAGCTTTCTTT
TRBV7-2,TRBD1,few,TRBJ2-1,CASSARTGGYNEQFF,TGTGCCAGCAGCGCGCGGACAGGGGGCTACAATGAGCAGTTCTTC
TRBV7-2,.,.,TRBJ2-1,CASSPGTYRNEQFF,TGTGCCAGCAGCCCGGGGACCTATCGGAATGAGCAGTTCTTC
TRBV24-1,.,.,TRBJ1-5,CATSDLSRNQPQHF,TGTGCCACCAGTGATTTATCCAGAAATCAGCCCCAGCATTTT
TRBV20-1,TRBD2,.,TRBJ2-7,CSASPGGSYEQYF,TGCAGTGCTAGCCCGGGAGGATCCTACGAGCAGTACTTC
TRBV4-1,.,.,TRBJ2-2,CASSQDRPGELFF,TGCGCCAGCAGCCAAGATCGACCCGGGGAGCTGTTTTTT
TRBV7-8,TRBD1,few,TRBJ2-7,CASSRTGTVDEQYF,TGTGCCAGCAGCCGTACCGGGACAGTAGACGAGCAGTACTTC
TRBV9,TRBD2,.,TRBJ2-5,CASSVGSGSAETQYF,TGTGCCAGCAGCGTAGGCAGCGGGAGCGCAGAGACCCAGTACTTC
TRBV28,TRBD2,few,TRBJ2-5,CASSELSGRALWETQYF,TGTGCCAGCAGCGAATTGAGCGGGAGGGCGTTGTGGGAGACCCAGTACTTC
TRBV24-1,.,.,TRBJ2-5,CATSDPTGAGETQYF,TGTGCCACCAGTGATCCTACGGGAGCTGGGGAGACCCAGTACTTC